This T cell receptor beta chain was recorded in a study of blood T cells in healthy people across ages. Study conclusions and caveats: Since the PBMCs were unsorted, naive and antigen-experienced cells could not be conclusively compared. More naive CD4+ cells and higher diversity were found in long-lived than in aged donors.

Germline CDR1 MNHEY, CDR2 SVGEGT. The V end was cut by 5 bases, the J end by 6 bases, with 20 bases between. This CDR3 has 16 residues. This clonotype turned up a few times. Its matching antigen is unknown. For the second PCR, which ran for roughly 6 to 11 cycles, a sample-barcoded 5' primer and a J-beta primer mix were used. The template-switch adaptor was a 5' adaptor with 12 random nucleotides. It tagged each cDNA molecule. Samples each returned at least 2.5 million CDR3-containing paired-end reads. TCRdb re-called the 5' RACE reads with MiXCR, one entry per CDR3 protein. Found here are about 1.1 million distinct CDR3 sequences, less than 45% of them singletons; the top ten hold about an eighth.

This sequence originates from a man aged 18-30 years in good health. The rearrangement joins TRBV6-2 or TRBV6-3 to TRBJ2-1; perhaps TRBD1 as D (6 bases). Material for sequencing was blood. The CDR3 reads CASSDRTGIRFNEQFF. In DNA form, the CDR3 reads TGTGCCAGCAGTGACCGAACAGGGATTCGATTCAATGAGCAGTTCTTC.